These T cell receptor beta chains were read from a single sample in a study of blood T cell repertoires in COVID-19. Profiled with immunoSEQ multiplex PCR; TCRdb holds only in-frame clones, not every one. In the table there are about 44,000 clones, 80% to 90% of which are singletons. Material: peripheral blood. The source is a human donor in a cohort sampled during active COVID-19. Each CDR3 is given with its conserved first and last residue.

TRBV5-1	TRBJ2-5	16	CASSLVTNTDQETQYF
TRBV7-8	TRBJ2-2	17	CASSPTEEGPDTGELFF
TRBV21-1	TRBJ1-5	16	CASSLTLTDRSWPQHF
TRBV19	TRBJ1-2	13	CASTGQANYGYTF
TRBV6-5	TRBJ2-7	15	CASSYSGGGSYEQYF
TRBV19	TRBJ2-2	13	CASRPQGTGELFF
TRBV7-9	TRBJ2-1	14	CASSLASADNEQFF
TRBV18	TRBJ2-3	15	CASSPLAGGPDTQYF
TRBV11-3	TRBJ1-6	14	CASSLTGVGSPLHF
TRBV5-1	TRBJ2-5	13	CASNPDRKETQYF
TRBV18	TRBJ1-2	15	CASSPIQEENYGYTF
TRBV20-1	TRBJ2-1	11	CSATDGGEQFF
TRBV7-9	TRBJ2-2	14	CASSLTSGTGELFF
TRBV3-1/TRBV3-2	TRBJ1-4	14	CASSLIQGNEKLFF
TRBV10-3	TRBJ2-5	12	CAISAGRETQYF
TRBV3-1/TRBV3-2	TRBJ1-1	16	CASSQERGTTNTEAFF
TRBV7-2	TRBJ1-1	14	CASSLGHWNTEAFF
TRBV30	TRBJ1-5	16	CAWSGGTGRIGQPQHF
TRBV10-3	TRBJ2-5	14	CATRTGGTQETQYF
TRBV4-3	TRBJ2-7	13	CASSQVGDYEQYF
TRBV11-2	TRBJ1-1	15	CASSLADRWVTEAFF
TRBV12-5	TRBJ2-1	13	CASGFEFNNEQFF
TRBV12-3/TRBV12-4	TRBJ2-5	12	CASSLKPKTQYF
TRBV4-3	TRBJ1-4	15	CASSQYSGGSEKLFF
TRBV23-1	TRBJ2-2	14	CASRNQGNSGELFF
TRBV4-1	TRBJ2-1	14	CASSLRAGGREQFF
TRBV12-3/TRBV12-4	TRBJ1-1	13	CASSTTGGTEAFF
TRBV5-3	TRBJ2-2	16	CARSSRVSPGTGELFF
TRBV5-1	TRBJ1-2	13	CASRATANYGYTF
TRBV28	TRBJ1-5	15	CASSEGSISNQPQHF
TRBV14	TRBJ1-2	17	CASSQGMTGPRNYGYTF
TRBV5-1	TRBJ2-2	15	CASSPERGNTGELFF
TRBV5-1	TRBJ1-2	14	CASSLGQGDYGYTF
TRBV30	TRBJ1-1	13	CAWTPDRATEAFF
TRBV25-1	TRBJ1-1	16	CASSEFWAEMNTEAFF
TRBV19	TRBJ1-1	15	CASSPDRDMNTEAFF
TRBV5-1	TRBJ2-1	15	CASSRTSGGYNEQFF
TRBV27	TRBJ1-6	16	CASSFQGVSYNSPLHF
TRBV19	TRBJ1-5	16	CASSIGRPSINQPQHF